Listed here are 16 T cell receptor beta chains from one sample, sequenced in a study of identical twins. TCRdb passed the 5' RACE reads through MiXCR, listing each CDR3 protein once. This repertoire shows approximately 500,000 distinct CDR3 sequences, approximately 24% found once; its top ten account for over 2.5%. The sample also formed part of further work on T cells expressing NK-cell markers.

The material sequenced was CD4+ T cells sorted from blood. The receptors were sampled from a woman aged 18-30 years in good health.

Only a few counts were recorded for this clonotype. V gene TRBV9 combines with J gene TRBJ2-5; D uncertain. Germline lookup yields CDR1 SGDLS and CDR2 YYNGEE. The CDR3 length is 15 residues. The germline V and J ends were trimmed by 0 bases and 2 bases, with 11 bases remaining between them. CDR3 DNA sequence: TGTGCCAGCAGCGTAGCTATCGGCGGACAAGAGACCCAGTACTTC. Translated: CASSVAIGGQETQYF.

The chain uses TRBV30 and TRBJ1-2, with D perhaps TRBD1 (5 bases). V lost 3 bases and J lost 0, with 20 bases in between. CDR1 and CDR2 (germline): GTSNPN, SVGIG (reference sequence). The CDR3 extends over 17 amino acids. Here the CDR3 DNA reads TGTGCCTGGAGAGCTGCCCCCGGGGGATCAGCTAACTATGGCTACACCTTC. Encoded protein: CAWRAAPGGSANYGYTF.

The chain employs TRBV12-3 or TRBV12-4 and TRBJ2-5, with a tentative D call TRBD2 (6 bases). This CDR3 region has 15 residues. V lost 4 bases, J lost 5 bases, and 17 bases lay in between. The CDR3 sequence is CASSWGVGGGETQYF. Written as DNA, the CDR3 is TGTGCCAGCAGTTGGGGGGTGGGGGGAGGCGAGACCCAGTACTTC.

The V gene is TRBV6-5, the J gene TRBJ1-2; no definite D call. The length of the CDR3 is 18 residues. Trimming left V 2 bases short and J 2 bases short, with 21 bases between. The germline V gene encodes CDR1 MNHEY and CDR2 SVGAGI. CDR3 sequence (DNA): TGTGCCAGCAGTTACACAACGCCCTACTTCGACGGGAACTATGGCTACACCTTC. Protein product: CASSYTTPYFDGNYGYTF.

The chain recombines TRBV10-3 with TRBJ2-1; TRBD1 matches 8 bases. J was trimmed by 7 bases and V by 5 bases; bases with no gene match: 7. This CDR3 is built from 14 residues. Looked up from germline, CDR1 is ENHRY and CDR2 is SYGVKD. The CDR3 DNA follows: TGTGCCATCAGTACCCAGGGGGCGCGTAATGAGCAGTTCTTC. This encodes CAISTQGARNEQFF.

The chain carries TRBV29-1 and TRBJ2-1; 10 bases line up with TRBD1. Germline V gene data show CDR1 as SQVTM and CDR2 as ANQGSEA. This CDR3 has 15 residues. V lost 5 bases to trimming and J lost 2 bases; unmatched junction nucleotides: 6. Here the CDR3 DNA reads TGCAGCGTTCCATCCGGGACAGGGGCCTACAATGAGCAGTTCTTC. Residues: CSVPSGTGAYNEQFF.

This chain joins TRBV12-3 or TRBV12-4 and TRBJ2-7; D perhaps matches TRBD2 (5 bases). This CDR3 is built from 12 residues. The V end was cut by 5 bases, the J end by 2 bases, with 7 bases between. CDR3 in amino acids: CASSTTTYEQYF. CDR3 sequence (DNA): TGTGCCAGCAGTACGACTACCTACGAGCAGTACTTC.

This clonotype was detected a few times. This chain links TRBV5-1 with TRBJ2-1, with 7 bases matching TRBD2. This CDR3 is 16 amino acids long. With V trimmed by 1 base and J by 0 bases, 4 bases remained unmatched. Germline values: CDR1 SGHRS, CDR2 YFSETQ. The CDR3 region is CASSLLAASSYNEQFF. The DNA for the CDR3 is TGCGCCAGCAGCTTGCTAGCGGCCAGCTCCTACAATGAGCAGTTCTTC.

The chain carries TRBV10-2 and TRBJ1-5; D uncertain. The V end lost 2 bases, the J end lost 1 base, and 9 bases lay between the germline ends. Germline CDR1 and CDR2: WSHSY and SAAADI. The CDR3 runs to 15 residues. The CDR3 region is CASSELGGSNQPQHF. The DNA of the CDR3 is TGCGCCAGCAGTGAGCTGGGAGGGAGCAATCAGCCCCAGCATTTT.

Only a few counts were recorded for this clonotype. CDR3 protein: CSARDLSPRGSYNEQFF. Here the CDR3 DNA reads TGCAGTGCTAGAGATCTCAGCCCCAGGGGGTCCTACAATGAGCAGTTCTTC. This chain connects TRBV20-1 to TRBJ2-1; TRBD1 aligns across 7 bases. The CDR3 is 17 amino acids. The junction had 9 bases not matched to a gene; V was cut back by 0 bases and J by 1 base. CDR1 is DFQATT and CDR2 is SNEGSKA in the germline V gene (reference sequence).

This clonotype was observed at least ten times. This chain joins TRBV29-1 and TRBJ2-5; D unclear. The CDR3 is 12 amino acids. Trimming stripped 4 bases from V and 1 base from J, with 7 bases between. Germline V gene sequence: CDR1 SQVTM, CDR2 ANQGSEA. CDR3 in DNA: TGCAGCGTTGTTGGCTTCCAAGAGACCCAGTACTTC. Protein: CSVVGFQETQYF.

This sequence joins TRBV27 and TRBJ1-2, with TRBD1 as a possible D gene (6 bases). The CDR3 extends over 13 amino acids. CDR1 and CDR2 from the germline V gene are MNHEY and SMNVEV (reference sequence). V was trimmed by 4 bases and J by 3 bases, leaving 9 bases between them. CDR3: CASSWGADYGYTF. The CDR3, as DNA: TGTGCCAGCAGTTGGGGGGCAGACTATGGCTACACCTTC.

This chain uses TRBV20-1 with TRBJ2-7; TRBD2 agrees at 8 bases. This CDR3 is 14 amino acids long. Trimming removed 1 base from V and 2 bases from J; junction bases left unmatched: 4. Germline CDR1 is DFQATT and CDR2 is SNEGSKA (reference sequence). The CDR3 loop reads CSARVSGATYEQYF. CDR3 DNA: TGCAGTGCTAGAGTTAGCGGGGCAACCTACGAGCAGTACTTC.

This clonotype has a handful of counts. This chain connects TRBV5-1 to TRBJ2-1; 7 bases agree with TRBD2. Germline lookup yields CDR1 SGHRS and CDR2 YFSETQ. The CDR3 has 16 residues. V lost 2 bases and J lost 4; bases outside the gene matches: 9. CDR3 bases: TGCGCCAGCAGCTTCGGACTAGGATCGAATTACAATGAGCAGTTCTTC. Its translation: CASSFGLGSNYNEQFF.

This clonotype was observed a handful of times. The chain uses TRBV2 and TRBJ2-1, with 10 positions matching TRBD2. Germline CDR1 is SNHLY and CDR2 is FYNNEI. Trimming at V came to 2 bases and at J to 5 bases, leaving 3 bases not matched to a gene. The CDR3 runs to 15 residues. The chain's CDR3 is CASSELAGVNNEQFF. Written as DNA, the CDR3 is TGTGCCAGCAGTGAACTAGCGGGAGTCAACAATGAGCAGTTCTTC.

The sample holds a few counts of this clonotype. J is TRBJ2-3 and V is TRBV20-1, with D maybe TRBD1 (5 bases). Trimming left V 8 bases short and J 5 bases short, with 20 bases between. The CDR3 loop spans 14 amino acids. Germline V gene data show CDR1 as DFQATT and CDR2 as SNEGSKA (reference sequence). The CDR3 DNA is TGCAGTCCTCTAAAGGGGCCGTTGGGAGATACGCAGTATTTT. It codes for CSPLKGPLGDTQYF.